Presented here are 26 T cell receptor beta chains from one specimen sequenced in a study of T cells in women clearing cervical HPV infection listed by TCRdb under 2018. The library was obtained by the immunoSEQ multiplex PCR assay. TCRdb took this table from immuneACCESS and kept in-frame rearrangements with V and J called. Such tables lack part of the clones; where checked against another copy, unresolved V genes explain under half of the gap, and the rest is unexplained. The sample has 40,000 to 55,000 clones on record. Together, the top ten hold approximately 1% of the sample. The sample taken for sequencing was blood buffy coat. The receptor set was obtained from a woman between 18 and 70 years old with a cervical HPV16 infection that either progressed to CIN3+ or cleared (not recorded which).

On this clone itself: The read terminates 3 residues before the CDR3 end, so the remaining end is supplied by the germline J gene. The chain carries TRBV7-6 and TRBJ2-3, with 11 positions matching TRBD2. Germline V gene sequence: CDR1 SGHVS, CDR2 FNYEAQ. The CDR3 is made up of 16 amino acids. Germline trimming cut 5 bases from V and 0 bases from J; bases unmatched to any gene: 4. CDR3 residues: CASSPTSGGSTDTQYF. The DNA read from the CDR3 is TGTGCCAGCAGCCCCACTAGCGGGGGAAGCACAGATACG.

Worth noting for this clone: Read coverage stops 3 residues before the CDR3 terminus; the germline J gene supplies the remainder. In the same sample, other DNA sequences code for this CDR3. This sequence joins TRBV18 and TRBJ2-5, with TRBD1 identical over 7 bases. The trim removed 6 bases at V and 2 bases at J, leaving 3 bases unmatched. The CDR3 sequence is 13 residues long. CDR1 is KGHSH and CDR2 is LQKENI in the germline V gene. This chain's CDR3 is CASSPGQQETQYF. CDR3 DNA, as far as it was read: TGTGCCAGCTCGCCGGGACAGCAAGAGACC.

Of note for this clone: The read is 3 residues too short to cover the CDR3 end, so that end is filled in from the germline J gene. The rearrangement uses TRBV20-1 and TRBJ2-7; 9 bases agree with TRBD2. Germline CDR1 and CDR2: DFQATT and SNEGSKA (reference sequence). This CDR3 spans 16 amino acids. V lost 0 bases and J lost 2; bases outside the gene matches: 8. CDR3: CSARDSSSGDPYEQYF. CDR3 DNA (partial): TGCAGTGCTAGAGATAGTTCTAGCGGGGACCCCTACGAG.

Details on this clone: The read falls 3 residues short of the CDR3 end, and the missing part is taken from the germline J gene. The chain carries TRBV6-1 and TRBJ2-7; TRBD2 matches 13 bases. The V segment lost 3 bases and the J segment 3 bases; nucleotides outside the gene matches: 2. This CDR3 is built from 15 residues. CDR1 and CDR2 from the germline V gene are MNHNS and SASEGT. The CDR3 bases that were read are TGTGCCAGCAGTGAGGGACTAGCGGGGTACTACGAG. Protein product: CASSEGLAGYYE. The full CDR3 protein is CASSEGLAGYYEQYF.

About this clone itself: The junction departs from the called germline gene at one end, perhaps through a read error. The sequenced part of the CDR3 DNA is TGTTCCAGCAGTTCCGACAGCTACGAG. Translation gives CSSSSDSYE. The full CDR3 protein reads CSSSSDSYEQYF. The genes are TRBV7-9 and TRBJ2-7, with D possibly being TRBD1 (5 bases). Sequencing ends 3 residues short of the CDR3 end; the germline J gene provides the rest. The CDR3 has 12 residues. The germline V gene encodes CDR1 SEHNR and CDR2 FQNEAQ (reference sequence).

Turning to this clone: The read ends 3 residues shy of where the CDR3 ends; the end is completed using the germline J gene. V gene TRBV7-9 combines with J gene TRBJ2-1; D remains unclear. The germline CDR1 and CDR2 sequences are SEHNR and FQNEAQ (reference sequence). V lost 2 bases and J 7 bases, leaving 9 bases between the germline ends. This CDR3 spans 13 amino acids. The CDR3 bases that were read are TGTGCCAGCAGCTTACTGAGGTATAATGAG. It is translated as CASSLLRYNE. The complete CDR3 sequence is CASSLLRYNEQFF.

About this clone itself: The read ends 3 residues before the CDR3 terminus; that terminus is restored from the germline J gene. The genes are TRBV10-3 and TRBJ1-5, with 7 bases lining up with TRBD1. Looked up from germline, CDR1 is ENHRY and CDR2 is SYGVKD. V lost 10 bases, J lost 0 bases, and 3 bases stayed unmatched. The length of the CDR3 is 13 residues. The CDR3: CATGTVSNQPQHF. The covered CDR3 bases are TGTGCCACCGGGACAGTTAGCAATCAGCCC.

A note on this clone: The CDR3 goes on 3 residues after the read ends, and that part is filled in from the germline J gene. The V call is TRBV30, the J call TRBJ2-1, with unresolved D. This CDR3 spans 15 amino acids. Germline assignment: CDR1 GTSNPN and CDR2 SVGIG (reference sequence). Trimming cost V 0 bases and J 5 bases, with 14 bases left between them. The CDR3 bases that were read are TGTGCCTGGAGTGTCCGAGCCCCAAGAGACAATGAG. It is translated as CAWSVRAPRDNE. The CDR3 reads in full as CAWSVRAPRDNEQFF.

The CDR3: CASSSRGEGNSPLFF. The covered CDR3 bases are TGCGCCAGCAGCTCCAGGGGAGAGGGTAATTCACCG. The genes are TRBV5-1 and TRBJ2-2, with D tentatively TRBD1 (6 bases). The read halts 3 residues ahead of the CDR3 end, with the missing end drawn from the germline J gene. The CDR3 consists of 15 residues. Germline CDR1 reads SGHRS; CDR2 reads YFSETQ.

In the case of this clone: The read gets to within 3 residues of the CDR3 end, and the germline J gene fills in the rest. The chain is built from TRBV2 and TRBJ2-7, with D possibly being TRBD1 (6 bases). Trimming removed 6 bases at V and 3 bases at J, with 12 bases between. The CDR3 totals 13 residues. Germline CDR1 and CDR2: SNHLY and FYNNEI. This CDR3 is CASRYTGFYEQYF. The CDR3 bases that were read are TGTGCCAGCAGATATACAGGGTTCTACGAG.

In regard to this clone: Read sequence stops 3 residues before the CDR3 end, and the germline J gene provides the missing end. The chain couples TRBV18 to TRBJ2-4; perhaps TRBD1 as D (7 bases). CDR1 and CDR2 from the germline V gene are KGHSH and LQKENI. This CDR3 has 16 residues. The sequenced part of the CDR3 DNA is TGTGCCAGCTCACCAAAGACAGGGCAGTCGGACTATGGT. Translated, it gives CASSPKTGQSDYG. From start to end, the CDR3 is CASSPKTGQSDYGQYF.

With regard to this clone: Read sequence stops 3 residues before the CDR3 end, and the germline J gene provides the missing end. This sequence joins TRBV19 and TRBJ2-3; 10 nucleotides align to TRBD2. The CDR3 runs 17 residues. Germline assignment: CDR1 LNHDA and CDR2 SQIVND (reference sequence). With V trimmed by 5 bases and J by 0 bases, 8 bases remained unmatched. The sequenced part of the CDR3 DNA is TGTGCCAGTAGTCTCCAGCTAGCGGGGGTCAGCACAGATACG. Protein: CASSLQLAGVSTDT. The entire CDR3 reads CASSLQLAGVSTDTQYF. Based on the CDR3 plus reference TRBV19 and TRBJ2-3, the full variable domain is DGGITQSPKYLFRKEGQNVTLSCEQNLNHDAMYWYRQDPGQGLRLIYYSQIVNDFQKGDIAEGYSVSREKKESFPLTVTSAQKNPTAFYLCASSLQLAGVSTDTQYFGPGTRLTVL.

For this clone: The CDR3 end falls 3 residues outside the read, so it is completed with the germline J gene. The chain couples TRBV28 to TRBJ2-7, with 13 bases lining up with TRBD2. The ends lost 5 bases at V and 6 bases at J; junction bases unmatched: 10. The CDR3 sequence is 16 residues long. Looked up from germline, CDR1 is MDHEN and CDR2 is SYDVKM. The DNA read from the CDR3 is TGTGCCAGCAGTAAGCGCGGACTAGCGGGGGTGGTCGAG. Translation: CASSKRGLAGVVE. The entire CDR3 protein is CASSKRGLAGVVEQYF.

In the case of this clone: The read gets to within 3 residues of the CDR3 end, and the germline J gene fills in the rest. This chain connects TRBV2 to TRBJ2-7; a weak D match, TRBD2 (5 bases). Germline assignment: CDR1 SNHLY and CDR2 FYNNEI. CDR3 size: 15 residues. With 8 bases removed from V and 3 bases from J, the gap between germline ends came to 20 bases. The sequenced part of the CDR3 DNA is TGTGCCAGCGGCGCCGAGGGCGGACTGAACTACGAG. As protein: CASGAEGGLNYE. The entire CDR3 protein is CASGAEGGLNYEQYF. Based on the CDR3 plus reference TRBV2 and TRBJ2-7, the full variable domain is EPEVTQTPSHQVTQMGQEVILRCVPISNHLYFYWYRQILGQKVEFLVSFYNNEISEKSEIFDDQFSVERPDGSNFTLKIRSTKLEDSAMYFCASGAEGGLNYEQYFGPGTRLTVT.

Points on this clone: The CDR3 end falls 3 residues outside the read, so it is completed with the germline J gene. This chain joins TRBV20-1 and TRBJ2-3; TRBD1 might be the D (6 bases). Germline V gives CDR1 DFQATT, CDR2 SNEGSKA (reference sequence). The CDR3 covers 14 residues. V was shortened by 3 bases and J by 5 bases, with 15 bases between the two germline ends. CDR3 bases read: TGCAGTGCTAGTTGGGGGCAGCAGGGAGATACG. Translating gives CSASWGQQGDT. The complete CDR3 reads CSASWGQQGDTQYF.

In the case of this clone: The sequenced fragment ends 3 residues before the CDR3 boundary, so the rest is inferred from the germline J gene. This chain connects TRBV2 to TRBJ1-2; D is uncertain. The CDR3 loop spans 16 amino acids. Trimming shortened V by 4 bases and J by 2 bases, and 17 bases separated the two germline ends. From germline, CDR1 is SNHLY and CDR2 FYNNEI. CDR3 bases read: TGTGCCAGCAGTGTCCGGATGGAGGGTCTCAACTATGGC. This sequence encodes CASSVRMEGLNYG. The CDR3 in its entirety is CASSVRMEGLNYGYTF.

As concerns this clone: The read gets to within 3 residues of the CDR3 end, and the germline J gene fills in the rest. The chain employs TRBV12-3 or TRBV12-4 and TRBJ1-6; possibly TRBD1 for D (5 bases). V lost 6 bases to trimming and J lost 3 bases, with 9 bases between them. The CDR3 has 14 residues. This CDR3 reads CASSGGVYNSPLHF. The covered CDR3 bases are TGTGCCAGCAGCGGGGGGGTCTATAATTCACCC.

In regard to this clone: The DNA ends 3 residues before the CDR3 does, and the rest of the CDR3 is filled in from the germline J gene. V and J are TRBV5-6 and TRBJ1-1; D remains ambiguous. The CDR3 consists of 13 residues. CDR1 and CDR2 from the germline V gene are SGHDT and YYEEEE. Between the trimmed V and J ends, which lost 2 bases and 0 bases, there was a span of 5 bases. The DNA read from the CDR3 is TGTGCCAGCAGCTTCTATTTGAACACTGAA. Its protein product is CASSFYLNTE. The whole CDR3 sequence is CASSFYLNTEAFF.

As regards this clone: The read stops 3 residues short of the end of the CDR3; the missing end is completed from the germline J gene. The chain is built from TRBV30 and TRBJ2-1, with TRBD1 identical over 11 bases. The CDR3 covers 19 residues. V trimming: 0 bases; J trimming: 0 bases; junction bases outside the gene matches: 10. The V gene's germline CDR1 is GTSNPN and CDR2 SVGIG (reference sequence). CDR3 sequence: CAWSVSPGTGGSSYNEQFF. The sequenced CDR3 bases are TGTGCCTGGAGTGTATCACCCGGGACAGGGGGGAGCTCCTACAATGAG.

Partial CDR3 DNA: TGTGCCAGCAGCTTAGGTTTGGACTATGGT. Encoded protein: CASSLGLDYG. The complete CDR3 reads CASSLGLDYGQYF. The chain is built from TRBV7-9 and TRBJ2-4; weak D call: TRBD2 (6 bases). The CDR3 end is not reached by the read, which stops 3 residues before it; the germline J gene fills it in. Germline V lookup: CDR1 SEHNR, CDR2 FQNEAQ (reference sequence). This CDR3 region has 13 residues.

As concerns this clone: The sequenced fragment ends 3 residues before the CDR3 boundary, so the rest is inferred from the germline J gene. The chain carries TRBV7-9 and TRBJ2-1, with no clear D. The CDR3 is 14 amino acids. The V gene lost 1 base and the J gene lost 0 bases, with 4 bases spanning the gap. Germline V gives CDR1 SEHNR, CDR2 FQNEAQ (reference sequence). The CDR3 spells CASSLVSSYNEQFF. CDR3 bases read: TGTGCCAGCAGCTTAGTTAGCTCCTACAATGAG.

Notes on this clone: The CDR3 is cut off 3 residues early in the read; its end comes from the germline J gene. This sequence joins TRBV29-1 and TRBJ2-1; D is unresolved. CDR1 SQVTM and CDR2 ANQGSEA come from the germline V gene. V was clipped by 7 bases and J by 3 bases, with 10 bases between them. The CDR3 extends over 12 amino acids. CDR3 region: CSADFIYNEQFF. CDR3 bases read: TGCAGCGCCGACTTTATCTACAATGAG.

CDR3 bases read: TGCAGTGCTAGACTCGAGCACCGAGAGACC. Protein: CSARLEHRET. The complete CDR3 sequence is CSARLEHRETQYF. The chain employs TRBV20-1 and TRBJ2-5; D unclear. Read coverage stops 3 residues before the CDR3 terminus; the germline J gene supplies the remainder. The V gene's germline CDR1 is DFQATT and CDR2 SNEGSKA (reference sequence). This CDR3 is 13 amino acids long. Trimming pared 2 bases from V and 4 bases from J, leaving 11 bases between.

On this clone: The sequenced fragment ends 3 residues before the CDR3 boundary, so the rest is inferred from the germline J gene. This rearrangement joins TRBV12-3 or TRBV12-4 to TRBJ1-6; D remains unclear. CDR3 length: 12 residues. With 5 bases removed from V and 9 bases from J, the gap between germline ends came to 8 bases. The CDR3 reads CASSLGGSPLHF. Partial CDR3 DNA: TGTGCCAGCAGTCTAGGAGGTTCACCC.

The CDR3 DNA, read in part, is TGTGCCAGCAGCTTAATGGCACAAAGAAATGAAAAG. This encodes CASSLMAQRNEK. The entire CDR3 protein is CASSLMAQRNEKLFF. The V gene is TRBV7-6, the J gene TRBJ2-2, with D unresolved. The read ends 3 residues early relative to the CDR3; the germline J gene fills the gap. Germline V gene data show CDR1 as SGHVS and CDR2 as FNYEAQ. The CDR3 consists of 15 residues.

As concerns this clone: The read gets to within 3 residues of the CDR3 end, and the germline J gene fills in the rest. The sample carries other DNA sequences with the same CDR3. This chain connects TRBV6-1 to TRBJ2-1, with 12 positions matching TRBD2. The CDR3 extends over 15 amino acids. Trimming cost V 2 bases and J 4 bases; bases outside gene matches: 0. In germline, CDR1 is MNHNS, CDR2 SASEGT. The CDR3 reads CASSELAGGYNEQFF. The covered CDR3 bases are TGTGCCAGCAGTGAACTAGCGGGGGGGTACAATGAG.